The sequence of this T cell receptor (beta chain) was determined in a study of blood T cell repertoires in COVID-19. In the study's own analysis: Amplification from reference gene primers served as the basis for estimated nucleated cell counts. Clones were sequenced by immunoSEQ multiplex PCR, and TCRdb holds only the in-frame ones, with some missing. V, J and clone size reflect that table, while D and trimming were determined from the DNA. The sample includes 40,000 to 55,000 clones, over 75% of them seen just once. Trimming removed 4 bases from V and 1 base from J, with 13 bases in between. The length of the CDR3 is 15 residues. From germline, CDR1 is SEHNR and CDR2 FQNEAQ (reference sequence).

Material for sequencing was peripheral blood. This chain connects TRBV7-9 to TRBJ2-5; possibly TRBD1 for D (5 bases). The TCR sequence derives from a man in his fifties or sixties with active COVID-19. The CDR3 protein is CASSWGFDSQETQYF. The DNA of the CDR3 is TGTGCCAGCAGCTGGGGCTTCGACAGCCAAGAGACCCAGTACTTC.